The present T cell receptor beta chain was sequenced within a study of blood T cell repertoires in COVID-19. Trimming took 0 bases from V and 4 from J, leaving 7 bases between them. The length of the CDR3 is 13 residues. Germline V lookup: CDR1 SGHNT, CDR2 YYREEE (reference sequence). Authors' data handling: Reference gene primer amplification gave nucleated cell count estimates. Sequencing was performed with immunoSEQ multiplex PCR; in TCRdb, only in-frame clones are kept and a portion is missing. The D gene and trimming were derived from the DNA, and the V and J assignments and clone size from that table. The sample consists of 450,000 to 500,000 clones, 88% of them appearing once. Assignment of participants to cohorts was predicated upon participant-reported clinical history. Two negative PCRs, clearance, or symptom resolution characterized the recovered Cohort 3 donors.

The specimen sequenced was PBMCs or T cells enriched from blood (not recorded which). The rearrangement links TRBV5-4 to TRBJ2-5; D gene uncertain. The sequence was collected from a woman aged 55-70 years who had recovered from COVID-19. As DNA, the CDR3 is TGTGCCAGCAGCTTGGTACAGACAGAGACCCAGTACTTC. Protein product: CASSLVQTETQYF.